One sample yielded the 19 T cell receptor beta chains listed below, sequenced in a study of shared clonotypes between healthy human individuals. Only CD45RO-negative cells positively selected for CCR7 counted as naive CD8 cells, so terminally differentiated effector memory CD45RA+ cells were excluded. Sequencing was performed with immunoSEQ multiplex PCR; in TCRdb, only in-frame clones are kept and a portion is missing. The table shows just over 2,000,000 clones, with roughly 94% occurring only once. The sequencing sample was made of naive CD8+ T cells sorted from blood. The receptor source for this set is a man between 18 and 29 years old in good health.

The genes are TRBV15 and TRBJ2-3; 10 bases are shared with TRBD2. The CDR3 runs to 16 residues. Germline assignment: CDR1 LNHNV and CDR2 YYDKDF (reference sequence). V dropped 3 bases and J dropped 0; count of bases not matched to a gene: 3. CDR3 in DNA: TGTGCCACCAGCAGTGAGCGGGAGGGAAGCACAGATACGCAGTATTTT. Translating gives CATSSEREGSTDTQYF.

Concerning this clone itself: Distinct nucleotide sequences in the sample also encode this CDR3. The CDR3 protein is CASSLGGGAYEQYF. The CDR3 DNA reads TGTGCCAGCAGCTTAGGCGGGGGGGCCTACGAGCAGTACTTC. The chain combines TRBV13 with TRBJ2-7; 8 bases fit TRBD2. V was clipped by 0 bases and J by 2 bases; unmatched bases: 0. Germline V CDR1 and CDR2: PRHDT, FYEKMQ (reference sequence). The CDR3 runs to 14 residues.

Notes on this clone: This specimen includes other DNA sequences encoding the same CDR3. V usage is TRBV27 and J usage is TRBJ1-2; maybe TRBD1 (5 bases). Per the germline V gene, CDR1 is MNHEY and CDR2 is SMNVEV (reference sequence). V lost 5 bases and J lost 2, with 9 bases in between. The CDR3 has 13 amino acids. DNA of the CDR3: TGTGCCAGCAGTGAAACAGGAAACTATGGCTACACCTTC. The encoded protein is CASSETGNYGYTF.

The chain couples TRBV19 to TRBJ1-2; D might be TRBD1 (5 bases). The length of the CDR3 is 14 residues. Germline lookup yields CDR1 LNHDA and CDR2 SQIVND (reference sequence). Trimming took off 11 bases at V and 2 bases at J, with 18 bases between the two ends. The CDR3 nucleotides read TGTGCCTCGACCACCCATGGGGGGAACTATGGCTACACCTTC. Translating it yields CASTTHGGNYGYTF.

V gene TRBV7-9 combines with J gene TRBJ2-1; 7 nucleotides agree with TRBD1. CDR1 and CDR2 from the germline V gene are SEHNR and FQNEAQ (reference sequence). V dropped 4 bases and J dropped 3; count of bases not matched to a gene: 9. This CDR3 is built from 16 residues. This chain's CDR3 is CASSSLPGQSYNEQFF. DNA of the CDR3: TGTGCCAGCAGCTCGCTACCGGGACAGAGCTACAATGAGCAGTTCTTC.

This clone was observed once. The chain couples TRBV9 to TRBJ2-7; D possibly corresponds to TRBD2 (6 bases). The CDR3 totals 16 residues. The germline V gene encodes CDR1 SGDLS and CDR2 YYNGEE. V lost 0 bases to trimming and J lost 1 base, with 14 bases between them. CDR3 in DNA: TGTGCCAGCAGCGTAGACGGGGGAGAAGCATCCTACGAGCAGTACTTC. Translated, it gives CASSVDGGEASYEQYF.

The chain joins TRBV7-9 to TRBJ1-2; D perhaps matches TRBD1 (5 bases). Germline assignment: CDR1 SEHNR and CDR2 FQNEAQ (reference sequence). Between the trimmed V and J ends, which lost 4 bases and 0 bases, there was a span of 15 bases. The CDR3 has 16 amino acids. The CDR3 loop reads CASSSSGDSPNYGYTF. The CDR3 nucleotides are TGTGCCAGCAGCTCTAGCGGAGACAGCCCTAACTATGGCTACACCTTC. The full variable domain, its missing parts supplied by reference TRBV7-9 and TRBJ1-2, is DTGVSQNPRHKITKRGQNVTFRCDPISEHNRLYWYRQTLGQGPEFLTYFQNEAQLEKSRLLSDRFSAERPKGSFSTLEIQRTEQGDSAMYLCASSSSGDSPNYGYTFGSGTRLTVV.

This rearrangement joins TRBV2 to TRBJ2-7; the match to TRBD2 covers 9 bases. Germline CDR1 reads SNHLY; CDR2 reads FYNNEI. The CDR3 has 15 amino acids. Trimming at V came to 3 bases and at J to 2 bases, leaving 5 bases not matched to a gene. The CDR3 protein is CASSEWASGTYEQYF. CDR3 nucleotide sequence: TGTGCCAGCAGTGAGTGGGCTAGCGGGACCTACGAGCAGTACTTC.

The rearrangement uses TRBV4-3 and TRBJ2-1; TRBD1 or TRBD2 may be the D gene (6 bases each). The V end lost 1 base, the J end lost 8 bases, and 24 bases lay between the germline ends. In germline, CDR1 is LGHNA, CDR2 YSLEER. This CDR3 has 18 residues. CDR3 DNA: TGCGCCAGCAGCCAAGTCCATATATCGGGGGCGGAAGACGATGAGCAGTTCTTC. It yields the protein CASSQVHISGAEDDEQFF.

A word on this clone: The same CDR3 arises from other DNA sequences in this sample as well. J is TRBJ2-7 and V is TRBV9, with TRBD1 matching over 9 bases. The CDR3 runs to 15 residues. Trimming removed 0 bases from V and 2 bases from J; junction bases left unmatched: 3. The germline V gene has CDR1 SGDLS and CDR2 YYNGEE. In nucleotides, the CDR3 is TGTGCCAGCAGCGTAGGGGGGGACAGGGCCTACGAGCAGTACTTC. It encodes CASSVGGDRAYEQYF. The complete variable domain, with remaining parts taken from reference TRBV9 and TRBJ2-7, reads DSGVTQTPKHLITATGQRVTLRCSPRSGDLSVYWYQQSLDQGLQFLIQYYNGEERAKGNILERFSAQQFPDLHSELNLSSLELGDSALYFCASSVGGDRAYEQYFGPGTRLTVT.

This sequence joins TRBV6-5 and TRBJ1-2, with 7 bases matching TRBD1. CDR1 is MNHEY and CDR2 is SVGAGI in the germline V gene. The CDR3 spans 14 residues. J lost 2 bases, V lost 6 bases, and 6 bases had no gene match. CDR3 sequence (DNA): TGTGCCAGCAGCCAAGGGACAGCGAACTATGGCTACACCTTC. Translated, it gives CASSQGTANYGYTF.

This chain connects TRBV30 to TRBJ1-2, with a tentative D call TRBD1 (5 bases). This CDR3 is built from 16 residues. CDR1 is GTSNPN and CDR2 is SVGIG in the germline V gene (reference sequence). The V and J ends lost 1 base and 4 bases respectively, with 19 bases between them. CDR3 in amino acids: CAWSGLGGGGGYGYTF. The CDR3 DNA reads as TGTGCCTGGAGTGGCTTAGGCGGGGGAGGCGGCTATGGCTACACCTTC.

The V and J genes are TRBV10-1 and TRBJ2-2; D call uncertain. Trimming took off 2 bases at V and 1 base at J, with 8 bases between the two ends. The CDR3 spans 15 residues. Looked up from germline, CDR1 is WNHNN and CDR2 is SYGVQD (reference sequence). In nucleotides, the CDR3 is TGCGCCAGCAGTGAGATCACACAGAACACCGGGGAGCTGTTTTTT. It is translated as CASSEITQNTGELFF.

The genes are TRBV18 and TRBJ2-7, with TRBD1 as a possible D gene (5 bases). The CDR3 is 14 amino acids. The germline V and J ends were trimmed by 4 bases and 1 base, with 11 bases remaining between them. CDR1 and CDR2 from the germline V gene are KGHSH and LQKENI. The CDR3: CASSHVRDSYEQYF. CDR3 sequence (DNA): TGTGCCAGCTCACACGTCAGGGATTCCTACGAGCAGTACTTC. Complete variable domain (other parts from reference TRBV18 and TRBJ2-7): NAGVMQNPRHLVRRRGQEARLRCSPMKGHSHVYWYRQLPEEGLKFMVYLQKENIIDESGMPKERFSAEFPKEGPSILRIQQVVRGDSAAYFCASSHVRDSYEQYFGPGTRLTVT.

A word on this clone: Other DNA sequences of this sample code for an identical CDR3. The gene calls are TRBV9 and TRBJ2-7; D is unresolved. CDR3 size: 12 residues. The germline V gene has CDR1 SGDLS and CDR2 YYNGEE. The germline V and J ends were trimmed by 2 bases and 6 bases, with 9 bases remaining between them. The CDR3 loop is CASSVDGGEQYF. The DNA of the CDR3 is TGTGCCAGCAGCGTCGACGGTGGCGAGCAGTACTTC.

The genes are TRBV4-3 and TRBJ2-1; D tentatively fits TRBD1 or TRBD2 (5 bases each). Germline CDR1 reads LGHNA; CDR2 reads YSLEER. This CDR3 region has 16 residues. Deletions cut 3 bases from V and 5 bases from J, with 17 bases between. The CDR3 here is CASSQNRDGFNNEQFF. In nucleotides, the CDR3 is TGCGCCAGCAGCCAGAACCGGGACGGATTCAACAATGAGCAGTTCTTC.

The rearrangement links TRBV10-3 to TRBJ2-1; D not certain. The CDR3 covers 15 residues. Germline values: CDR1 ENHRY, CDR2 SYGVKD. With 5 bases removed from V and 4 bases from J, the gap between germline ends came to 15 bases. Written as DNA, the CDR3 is TGTGCCATCAGTTGGGCGGCGAGTGAGTACAATGAGCAGTTCTTC. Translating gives CAISWAASEYNEQFF.

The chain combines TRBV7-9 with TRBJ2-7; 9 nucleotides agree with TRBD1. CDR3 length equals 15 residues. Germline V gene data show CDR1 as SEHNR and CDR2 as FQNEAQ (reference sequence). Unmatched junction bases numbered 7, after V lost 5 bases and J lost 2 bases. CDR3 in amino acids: CASSRLRDRAYEQYF. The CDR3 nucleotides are TGTGCCAGCAGCCGACTTAGGGACAGGGCCTACGAGCAGTACTTC.

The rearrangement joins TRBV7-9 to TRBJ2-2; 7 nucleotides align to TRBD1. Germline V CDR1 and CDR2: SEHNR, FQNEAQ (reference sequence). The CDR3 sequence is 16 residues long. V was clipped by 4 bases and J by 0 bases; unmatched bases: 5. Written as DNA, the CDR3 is TGTGCCAGCAGCTCTTCTGACAGGGCGAACACCGGGGAGCTGTTTTTT. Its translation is CASSSSDRANTGELFF. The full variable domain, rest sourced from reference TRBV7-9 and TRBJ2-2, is DTGVSQNPRHKITKRGQNVTFRCDPISEHNRLYWYRQTLGQGPEFLTYFQNEAQLEKSRLLSDRFSAERPKGSFSTLEIQRTEQGDSAMYLCASSSSDRANTGELFFGEGSRLTVL.